This T cell receptor (beta chain) was retrieved from a study of T-cell memory formation after mild COVID-19. General observations from the study: Certain responding clones were present in pre-infection memory, suggesting participation of cross-reactive memory.

One entry per CDR3 protein, called by TCRdb with MiXCR from the 5' RACE reads. The table lists approximately 560,000 distinct CDR3 sequences, roughly 17% of them singletons. V lost 0 bases, J lost 2 bases, and 8 bases lay in between. CDR1 MNHNY and CDR2 SVGAGI come from the germline V gene (reference sequence). The CDR3 has 15 residues. The sample holds a few counts of this clonotype. Its antigen remains unidentified. The chain recombines TRBV6-6 with TRBJ2-1; perhaps TRBD2 as D (6 bases). Sequencing was carried out using PBMCs or a T cell subset sorted from them (not recorded which). This TCR was recovered from an adult woman who had mild COVID-19 (a few samples of this study predate the infection). Cell type and time point are not known. CDR3 region: CASSYSREPYNEQFF. CDR3 DNA: TGTGCCAGCAGTTACTCACGGGAGCCCTACAATGAGCAGTTCTTC.